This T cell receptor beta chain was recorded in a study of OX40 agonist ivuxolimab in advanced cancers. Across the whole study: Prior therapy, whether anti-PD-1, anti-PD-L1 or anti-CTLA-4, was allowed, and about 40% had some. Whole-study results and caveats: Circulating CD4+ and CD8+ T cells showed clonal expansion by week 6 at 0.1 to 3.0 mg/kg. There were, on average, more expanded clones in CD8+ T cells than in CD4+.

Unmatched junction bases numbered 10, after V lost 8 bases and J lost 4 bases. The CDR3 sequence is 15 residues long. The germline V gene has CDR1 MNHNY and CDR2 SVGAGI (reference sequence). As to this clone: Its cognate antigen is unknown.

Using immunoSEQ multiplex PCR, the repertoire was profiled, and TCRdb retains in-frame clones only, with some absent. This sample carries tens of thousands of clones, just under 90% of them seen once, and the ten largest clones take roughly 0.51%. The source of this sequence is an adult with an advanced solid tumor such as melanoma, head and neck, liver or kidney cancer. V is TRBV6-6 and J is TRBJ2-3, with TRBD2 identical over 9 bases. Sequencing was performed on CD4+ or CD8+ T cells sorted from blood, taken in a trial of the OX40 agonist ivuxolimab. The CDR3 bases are TGTGCCAGCCGATTAGCGGGAGTCAGCGCAGATACGCAGTATTTT. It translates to CASRLAGVSADTQYF.